One sample yielded the 15 T cell receptor beta chains listed below, sequenced in a study of low-dose radiotherapy and immunotherapy resistance in tumors. Indicated time point: after trial treatment. Regarding treatment: LDRT plus nivolumab, ipilimumab, low-dose cyclophosphamide and aspirin (RACIN trial). Over approximately 20 PCR cycles, TCRs were amplified from a constant-region primer and V-primer adapter. MiXCR, applied by TCRdb to the reads, yields one record per CDR3 protein. The sample includes roughly 50,000 distinct CDR3 sequences, 33% of them seen just once. Sequenced here: PBMCs, sampled after low-dose radiotherapy plus immunotherapy. Receptors originate from a male donor with rectosigmoid adenocarcinoma.

There are many counts of this clonotype. The chain combines TRBV18 with TRBJ2-1; 9 bases are shared with TRBD1. This CDR3 spans 14 amino acids. The J segment lost 8 bases and the V segment lost 5 bases, leaving 7 bases of the junction unmatched. The V gene's germline CDR1 is KGHSH and CDR2 LQKENI. CDR3 nucleotides: TGTGCCAGCTCATCAGGGACAGGGAGCGATGAGCAGTTCTTC. It translates to CASSSGTGSDEQFF.

This clonotype appeared many times. This chain connects TRBV5-1 to TRBJ2-3; 11 bases line up with TRBD2. J lost 6 bases, V lost 4 bases, and 10 bases had no gene match. The CDR3 is made up of 16 amino acids. Germline V lookup: CDR1 SGHRS, CDR2 YFSETQ. The CDR3 loop is CASSGVTSGSIDTQYF. The CDR3, as DNA: TGCGCCAGCAGCGGGGTAACTAGCGGGAGTATCGATACGCAGTATTTT.

A note on this clonotype: Only one base separates this from a far larger clonotype, so it likely reflects a read error. V is TRBV2 and J is TRBJ2-7; 7 bases map to TRBD2. The germline gives CDR1 SNHLY, CDR2 FYNNEI. The CDR3 is 14 amino acids. The V gene end was trimmed by 7 bases and the J gene end by 7 bases; junction bases not matched to a gene: 13. The CDR3, as DNA: TGTGCCAGCACCGGGAGGCCCACCGGGGGGGAGCAGTACTTC. Its translation: CASTGRPTGGEQYF.

Within the sample, this clonotype is medium-sized. The rearrangement uses TRBV10-3 and TRBJ2-1; D is undetermined. The V end lost 5 bases, the J end lost 4 bases, and 6 bases lay between the germline ends. This CDR3 is 12 amino acids long. Germline V CDR1 and CDR2: ENHRY, SYGVKD. CDR3 coding DNA: TGTGCCATCAGTCCGTGGTACAATGAGCAGTTCTTC. This gives the protein CAISPWYNEQFF.

This sequence joins TRBV15 and TRBJ2-7; D not resolved. The germline gives CDR1 LNHNV, CDR2 YYDKDF (reference sequence). The CDR3 is 13 amino acids. Trimming left V 1 base short and J 4 bases short, with 8 bases between. The DNA of the CDR3 is TGTGCCACCAGCAGAGTGGAGCTATACGAGCAGTACTTC. Translated: CATSRVELYEQYF.

This clonotype showed up many times. The chain has TRBV5-1 and TRBJ2-3, with 7 positions matching TRBD1. J gave up 0 bases and V 4 bases, and 5 bases lay outside the gene matches. The CDR3 is made up of 15 amino acids. Germline assignment: CDR1 SGHRS and CDR2 YFSETQ. CDR3 region: CASSPGTASTDTQYF. CDR3 DNA sequence: TGCGCCAGCAGCCCAGGGACAGCTAGCACAGATACGCAGTATTTT. The variable domain in full, with the rest retrieved from reference TRBV5-1 and TRBJ2-3, is KAGVTQTPRYLIKTRGQQVTLSCSPISGHRSVSWYQQTPGQGLQFLFEYFSETQRNKGNFPGRFSGRQFSNSRSEMNVSTLELGDSALYLCASSPGTASTDTQYFGPGTRLTVL.

In regard to this clonotype: One base away lies a much larger clone, so this may be a sequencing read error. V is TRBV28 and J is TRBJ1-6, with D possibly matching TRBD1 (6 bases). The CDR3 has 15 amino acids. Between the trimmed V and J ends, which lost 3 bases and 9 bases, there was a span of 15 bases. Germline V gene lookup returns CDR1 MDHEN and CDR2 SYDVKM. The CDR3 here is CASSFLGARSSPLHF. CDR3 sequence (DNA): TGTGCCAGCAGTTTTTTGGGGGCTCGGAGTTCACCCCTCCACTTT. Supplemented by reference TRBV28 and TRBJ1-6, the full variable domain reads DVKVTQSSRYLVKRTGEKVFLECVQDMDHENMFWYRQDPGLGLRLIYFSYDVKMKEKGDIPEGYSVSREKKERFSLILESASTNQTSMYLCASSFLGARSSPLHFGNGTRLTVT.

As regards this clonotype: This sequence is one base from a far larger clone and is likely a read error. The chain joins TRBV28 to TRBJ2-1; D not certain. Germline CDR1 is MDHEN and CDR2 is SYDVKM. V was pared by 5 bases and J by 13 bases, with 21 bases between. The CDR3 is 14 residues long. The CDR3 here is CASSRHTDQETQFF. CDR3 bases: TGTGCCAGCAGTCGACACACTGATCAAGAGACCCAGTTCTTC. The whole variable domain, remainder taken from reference TRBV28 and TRBJ2-1, is DVKVTQSSRYLVKRTGEKVFLECVQDMDHENMFWYRQDPGLGLRLIYFSYDVKMKEKGDIPEGYSVSREKKERFSLILESASTNQTSMYLCASSRHTDQETQFFGPGTRLTVL.

In this sample, this clonotype turned up many times. CDR3 in amino acids: CASSLPRSYEQYF. Written as DNA, the CDR3 is TGTGCCAGCAGCCTCCCTCGATCCTACGAGCAGTACTTC. The rearrangement links TRBV28 to TRBJ2-7; unclear D gene. The ends were cut back, 6 bases at V and 1 base at J, with 10 bases in the middle. The length of the CDR3 is 13 residues. Germline V gene sequence: CDR1 MDHEN, CDR2 SYDVKM.

The rearrangement joins TRBV7-2 to TRBJ1-1; possible D gene TRBD1, 5 bases. The CDR3 spans 16 residues. V was shortened by 0 bases and J by 0 bases, with 11 bases between the two germline ends. Germline V gives CDR1 SGHTA, CDR2 FQGNSA. Written as DNA, the CDR3 is TGTGCCAGCAGCTTAGCGCTGGAGGACATGAACACTGAAGCTTTCTTT. This sequence encodes CASSLALEDMNTEAFF.

This clonotype was detected many times. The rearrangement links TRBV27 to TRBJ2-1; 13 nucleotides align to TRBD2. CDR3 size: 16 residues. V lost 5 bases, J lost 4 bases, and 5 bases stayed unmatched. Germline V gene data show CDR1 as MNHEY and CDR2 as SMNVEV (reference sequence). This CDR3 reads CASSPRLAGGYNEQFF. The CDR3 DNA is TGTGCCAGCAGTCCCCGACTAGCGGGAGGATACAATGAGCAGTTCTTC.

In this sample, this clonotype turned up many times. The CDR3 region has the DNA TGTGCCAGCAGTTACTCGGGTAACAATGAGCAGTTCTTC. It translates to CASSYSGNNEQFF. V usage is TRBV6-2 or TRBV6-3 and J usage is TRBJ2-1, with D unresolved. The CDR3 runs to 13 residues. Germline CDR1 reads MNHEY; CDR2 reads SVGEGT. Deletions cut 0 bases from V and 5 bases from J, with 5 bases between.

In its sample, this clonotype was seen many times. V and J are TRBV28 and TRBJ1-2; D ambiguous. The CDR3 sequence is 16 residues long. In germline, CDR1 is MDHEN, CDR2 SYDVKM. With 3 bases removed from V and 6 bases from J, the gap between germline ends came to 20 bases. The CDR3 sequence: CASSFPSTREAHGYTF. CDR3 coding DNA: TGTGCCAGCAGTTTTCCAAGCACCCGTGAGGCCCATGGCTACACCTTC.

This clonotype was observed many times. This sequence joins TRBV6-2 or TRBV6-3 and TRBJ1-6; D remains unclear. The CDR3 spans 17 residues. The germline V and J ends were trimmed by 2 bases and 4 bases, with 15 bases remaining between them. The germline V gene encodes CDR1 MNHEY and CDR2 SVGEGT. CDR3 residues: CASSYRQRFLYNSPLHF. The CDR3 nucleotides are TGTGCCAGCAGTTACCGCCAGCGATTTCTATATAATTCACCCCTCCACTTT.

The rearrangement uses TRBV10-3 and TRBJ2-3; 10 nucleotides line up with TRBD2. There are 16 residues in the CDR3. J lost 5 bases, V lost 0 bases, and 5 bases had no gene match. Germline values: CDR1 ENHRY, CDR2 SYGVKD. The CDR3 sequence is CAISESSGGVGDTQYF. The CDR3 nucleotides read TGTGCCATCAGTGAGTCCAGCGGGGGGGTAGGAGATACGCAGTATTTT.